These 5 T cell receptor beta chains share one sample of origin, sequenced in a study of cytomegalovirus exposure and HLA in healthy donors. Primers for the PCR totalled 60 Vbeta and 13 Jbeta. Sequenced by immunoSEQ multiplex PCR; TCRdb stores in-frame clones only, minus some. The sample records more than 110,000 clones, roughly 83% being singletons. Sequenced input: PBMCs. These receptors all stem from a female donor in good health and CMV-seronegative.

J is TRBJ2-5 and V is TRBV6-6, with D possibly being TRBD2 (8 bases). V was shortened by 8 bases and J by 14 bases, with 18 bases between the two germline ends. CDR3 length equals 11 residues. Germline CDR1 and CDR2: MNHNY and SVGAGI (reference sequence). The CDR3 DNA follows: TGTGCCAGCGGGCGACAGGGACTAGTTTACTTC. Translation gives CASGRQGLVYF.

This chain connects TRBV6-5 to TRBJ1-2; D is ambiguous. Germline-derived CDR1 and CDR2 are MNHEY and SVGAGI. V was cut by 4 bases and J by 0 bases, with 9 bases left in between. There are 14 residues in the CDR3. The CDR3 is CASSLRLTNYGYTF. Written as DNA, the CDR3 is TGTGCCAGCAGTTTGCGGCTTACTAACTATGGCTACACCTTC.

The genes are TRBV15 and TRBJ2-7, with 8 bases that match TRBD1. The junction had 8 bases not matched to a gene; V was cut back by 5 bases and J by 5 bases. The CDR3 covers 14 residues. Germline V gene data show CDR1 as LNHNV and CDR2 as YYDKDF (reference sequence). CDR3 sequence: CATSGGQGPHEQYF. The CDR3, as DNA: TGTGCCACCAGCGGAGGACAGGGTCCCCACGAGCAGTACTTC.

The rearrangement uses TRBV14 and TRBJ1-3; D perhaps matches TRBD1 (5 bases). The CDR3 extends over 15 amino acids. The V end lost 4 bases, the J end lost 0 bases, and 10 bases lay between the germline ends. The germline V gene has CDR1 SGHDN and CDR2 FVKESK. Here the CDR3 reads CASSRDSLSGNTIYF. DNA of the CDR3: TGTGCCAGCAGCCGTGACAGCCTCTCTGGAAACACCATATATTTT.

This rearrangement joins TRBV15 to TRBJ2-7; TRBD2 agrees at 7 bases. V was clipped by 0 bases and J by 2 bases; unmatched bases: 16. Germline V gene sequence: CDR1 LNHNV, CDR2 YYDKDF (reference sequence). The CDR3 is 19 residues long. CDR3 in amino acids: CATSRDKAGYRTSAYEQYF. CDR3 coding DNA: TGTGCCACCAGCAGAGATAAGGCAGGGTACCGAACTAGCGCCTACGAGCAGTACTTC.